This T cell receptor (beta chain) was recovered during a study of molecular identifiers for immune sequencing clone quantification. Findings of the study overall: Even with roughly 1 million naive cells present, spiked Jurkat TCR RNA from one cell was reportedly detectable.

This clonotype was recorded at least ten times. Its target is not known. Naive CD8 libraries came from about 19,000 to 1,100,000 sorted cells with 10%, 30% or 50% RNA. Sorting selected naive CD8 T cells with a CD8+CD4-CCR7+CD45RA+ phenotype. Preparation methods for the bulk TCR libraries were those previously described, with listed TCR primers. In TCRdb, the PCR reads were re-called with MiXCR into one record per CDR3 protein. The profile shows roughly 93,000 distinct CDR3 sequences, roughly 19% of them singletons. The CDR3 consists of 13 residues. Trimming removed 5 bases from V and 1 base from J, with 7 bases in between. Germline V CDR1 and CDR2: KGHDR, SFDVKD.

This sequence was found in a human donor in good health. Some libraries in this study had Jurkat cell RNA spiked in. The chain recombines TRBV24-1 with TRBJ2-5; D uncertain. The sequencing sample was made of naive CD8+ T cells from blood, with Jurkat cell RNA spiked in. The subset here: FACS-sorted CD8+CD4-CCR7+CD45RA+ naive T cells. The CDR3 loop reads CATSAGGQETQYF. The DNA of the CDR3 is TGTGCCACCAGTGCGGGCGGCCAAGAGACCCAGTACTTC.